This TCR beta chain emerged from a study of blood T cell repertoires in COVID-19. Per the original methods: Researchers report that nucleated cell counts were estimated from reference gene primer amplification. The table came from immunoSEQ multiplex PCR; TCRdb's copy has only in-frame clones and leaves some out. For V, J and clone size, that table is used; D and trimming come from the DNA. The table has hundreds of thousands of clones, more than 70% seen once. This CDR3 is 15 amino acids long. V trimming: 4 bases; J trimming: 4 bases; junction bases outside the gene matches: 9. Germline-derived CDR1 and CDR2 are MGHDK and SYGVNS.

This TCR was sampled from a woman aged 40 to 49 who had recovered from COVID-19. The sequenced material came from peripheral blood. The chain employs TRBV25-1 and TRBJ2-7; 8 bases line up with TRBD2. The CDR3 reads CASSGPGLVIYEQYF. CDR3 nucleotides: TGTGCCAGCAGTGGACCGGGACTAGTGATATACGAGCAGTACTTC.